A single sample is the source of the 10 T cell receptor beta chains below, sequenced in a study of blood T cells in healthy people across ages (dated by TCRdb to the mid-2010s). Libraries were constructed by 5' RACE. Data came from an Illumina HiSeq 2500. A second 7 to 11 cycle PCR used a sample-barcoded 5' primer and a J-beta primer mix. The public reads were quality trimmed at Q25 with fastp and then assembled into clones with MiXCR by TCRdb, keeping productive beta chains. Rows matching on CDR3 protein sequence are summarized as one entry with the most common DNA and genes. This sample is represented by about 640,000 distinct CDR3 sequences; 58% of them were singletons. Clones ranked in the top ten supply around 37% of the sample. Source material: blood. These receptors were collected from a man in his fifties or sixties in good health.

This chain connects TRBV11-2 to TRBJ2-1, with TRBD1 matching 8 bases. CDR1 SGHAT and CDR2 FQNNGV come from the germline V gene. This CDR3 comprises 15 residues. The ends lost 2 bases at V and 12 bases at J; junction bases unmatched: 12. The CDR3 bases are TGTGCCAGCAGCTTACGGCGGACAGGGCCTAGGGCGCAGTTCTTC. Protein: CASSLRRTGPRAQFF.

In its sample, this clonotype was seen once. The chain uses TRBV9 and TRBJ2-5; possible D gene TRBD1, 5 bases. Trimming removed 3 bases at V and 5 bases at J, with 17 bases between. Per germline, CDR1 SGDLS and CDR2 YYNGEE. The CDR3 length is 15 residues. In nucleotides, the CDR3 is TGTGCCAGCAGCGAGGGGCCCGGGTTGGGGGAGACCCAGTACTTC. This sequence encodes CASSEGPGLGETQYF.

The V call is TRBV27, the J call TRBJ2-4, with unresolved D. Trimming stripped 9 bases from V and 15 bases from J, with 9 bases between. The CDR3 extends over 8 amino acids. In germline, CDR1 is MNHEY, CDR2 SMNVEV (reference sequence). The CDR3 DNA sequence: TGTGCCAGGGGTTCAGGGTACTTC. Residues: CARGSGYF.

The J gene is TRBJ2-1, the V gene TRBV11-2; the D gene could be TRBD1 or TRBD2 (5 bases each). In germline, CDR1 is SGHAT, CDR2 FQNNGV. CDR3 length equals 14 residues. With 4 bases removed from V and 6 bases from J, the gap between germline ends came to 13 bases. CDR3 residues: CASSWGLAGNEQFF. CDR3 bases: TGTGCCAGCAGCTGGGGGTTGGCTGGCAATGAGCAGTTCTTC.

This clonotype has only a few counts. The CDR3 nucleotides are TGCGCCAGCAGCCAGGATAGACAGGGGCAGTACTTC. Translated, it gives CASSQDRQGQYF. The gene calls are TRBV4-1 and TRBJ2-5; 8 bases align to TRBD1. Germline V gene data show CDR1 as MGHRA and CDR2 as YSYEKL. This CDR3 region has 12 residues. Germline trimming cut 3 bases from V and 11 bases from J; bases unmatched to any gene: 5.

The chain carries TRBV5-1 and TRBJ2-3, with D unresolved. CDR1 is SGHRS and CDR2 is YFSETQ in the germline V gene. This CDR3 is built from 14 residues. Trimming removed 3 bases at V and 3 bases at J, with 11 bases between. The CDR3 DNA reads as TGCGCCAGCAGCTCCCCGCTGGGAACAGATACGCAGTATTTT. It translates to CASSSPLGTDTQYF.

The gene calls are TRBV9 and TRBJ2-2; TRBD1 might be the D (5 bases). The CDR3 covers 14 residues. Germline CDR1 SGDLS, CDR2 YYNGEE. V lost 0 bases to trimming and J lost 6 bases, with 9 bases between them. CDR3 nucleotide sequence: TGTGCCAGCAGCGTAGAGACAGCCCCCGGGGAGCTGTTTTTT. This codes for CASSVETAPGELFF.

The rearrangement links TRBV21-1 to TRBJ2-4; TRBD2, the table's D call, lacks a check against the DNA. TRBV21-1 is deemed a pseudogene. CDR3 length: 14 residues. The CDR3 sequence: CASSKARFGREQYF. CDR3 sequence (DNA): TGTGCCAGCAGCAAAGCGAGATTCGGGAGAGAGCAGTACTTC.

This clonotype was seen ten or more times. The V call is TRBV10-3, the J call TRBJ2-7; perhaps TRBD2 as D (6 bases). Looked up from germline, CDR1 is ENHRY and CDR2 is SYGVKD. The CDR3 length is 13 residues. V lost 2 bases to trimming and J lost 3 bases, with 8 bases between them. Here the CDR3 DNA reads TGTGCCATCAGTGAGACGGGACTCTACGAGCAGTACTTC. This codes for CAISETGLYEQYF.

This clonotype occurred once. The rearrangement joins TRBV4-2 to TRBJ2-3; 9 nucleotides match TRBD2. The CDR3 covers 17 residues. V was pared by 3 bases and J by 3 bases, with 10 bases of the junction left unmatched. Germline-derived CDR1 and CDR2 are LGHNA and YNFKEQ. The CDR3 region is CASSQLHSGGGTDTQYF. As DNA, the CDR3 is TGTGCCAGCAGCCAGCTCCATAGCGGGGGCGGGACAGATACGCAGTATTTT.